What follows are 30 T cell receptor beta chains derived from one specimen sequenced in a study of vaccination effects on CD4 cells after COVID-19. Some clones are missing from TCRdb's copy, which holds only in-frame ones; the method was immunoSEQ multiplex PCR. In the table there are 40,000 to 55,000 clones, approximately 74% of which are singletons. For these receptors, no antigen is known. Culturing for more than eight days preceded CD4+ T cell isolation. Source: CD4+ T cells from PBMCs cultured without peptide, taken before COVID-19 vaccination. Every receptor here comes from a human donor who had a prior SARS-CoV-2 infection.

The chain has TRBV6-5 and TRBJ1-1; a weak D match, TRBD1 (5 bases). Deletions cut 8 bases from V and 1 base from J, with 11 bases between. Germline-derived CDR1 and CDR2 are MNHEY and SVGAGI. This CDR3 contains 13 residues. This chain's CDR3 is CASGGRRNTEAFF. DNA of the CDR3: TGTGCCAGCGGGGGACGGAGGAACACTGAAGCTTTCTTT.

The chain uses TRBV2 and TRBJ2-5; D remains ambiguous. The CDR3 has 12 amino acids. V was shortened by 6 bases and J by 6 bases, with 11 bases between the two germline ends. Germline loops: CDR1 SNHLY, CDR2 FYNNEI. The DNA of the CDR3 is TGTGCCAGCAGGGTCGTTGGTCAGACCCAGTACTTC. The encoded protein is CASRVVGQTQYF.

The rearrangement joins TRBV5-1 to TRBJ2-5; D may be TRBD1 or TRBD2 (6 bases each). Germline CDR1 reads SGHRS; CDR2 reads YFSETQ. This CDR3 is built from 14 residues. V was pared by 0 bases and J by 5 bases, with 11 bases between. The CDR3 nucleotides read TGCGCCAGCAGCTTGGCCGGGGGCTGGGAGACCCAGTACTTC. Protein: CASSLAGGWETQYF.

This clone is a singleton in its sample. CDR3 nucleotides: TGTGCCAGCAATAAGTCCCCCGGGACAAATATAATGAACACTGAAGCTTTCTTT. Translating it yields CASNKSPGTNIMNTEAFF. The V call is TRBV28, the J call TRBJ1-1; perhaps TRBD1 as D (6 bases). V gave up 7 bases and J gave up 0 bases, with 24 bases separating them. The CDR3 contains 18 residues. Germline CDR1 is MDHEN and CDR2 is SYDVKM. Full variable domain (rest looked up from reference TRBV28 and TRBJ1-1): DVKVTQSSRYLVKRTGEKVFLECVQDMDHENMFWYRQDPGLGLRLIYFSYDVKMKEKGDIPEGYSVSREKKERFSLILESASTNQTSMYLCASNKSPGTNIMNTEAFFGQGTRLTVV.

The chain combines TRBV6-5 with TRBJ1-1; 9 bases are a match to TRBD1. Germline CDR1 and CDR2: MNHEY and SVGAGI. The junction had 3 bases not matched to a gene; V was cut back by 6 bases and J by 1 base. This CDR3 comprises 14 residues. Written as DNA, the CDR3 is TGTGCCAGCAGATGGACAGGGGAGAACACTGAAGCTTTCTTT. This codes for CASRWTGENTEAFF.

CDR3 sequence reads: CASSLGGESGNTIYF. Here the CDR3 DNA reads TGCGCCAGCAGCTTGGGGGGGGAGTCTGGAAACACCATATATTTT. This chain links TRBV5-1 with TRBJ1-3, with D possibly being TRBD1 (5 bases). Trimming removed 0 bases from V and 1 base from J, with 8 bases in between. Germline V gene data show CDR1 as SGHRS and CDR2 as YFSETQ. The CDR3 loop spans 15 amino acids.

The chain links TRBV9 to TRBJ1-1; no definite D call. The CDR3 is 13 residues long. The V and J ends lost 0 bases and 3 bases respectively, with 6 bases between them. Germline CDR1 SGDLS, CDR2 YYNGEE. For the CDR3, the DNA is TGTGCCAGCAGCGTAGCTACGGACACTGAAGCTTTCTTT. It translates to CASSVATDTEAFF.

The chain is built from TRBV7-8 and TRBJ1-1, with D possibly matching TRBD1 (6 bases). There are 17 residues in the CDR3. The germline gives CDR1 SGHVS, CDR2 FQNEAQ. Trimming stripped 5 bases from V and 3 bases from J, with 22 bases between. CDR3 nucleotides: TGTGCCAGCAGCCTAGAGGGGGGTTCAAGGGGCGACACTGAAGCTTTCTTT. Its translation: CASSLEGGSRGDTEAFF. Full variable domain (missing parts from reference TRBV7-8 and TRBJ1-1): GAGVSQSPRYKVAKRGQDVALRCDPISGHVSLFWYQQALGQGPEFLTYFQNEAQLDKSGLPSDRFFAERPEGSVSTLKIQRTQQEDSAVYLCASSLEGGSRGDTEAFFGQGTRLTVV.

The chain uses TRBV7-2 and TRBJ1-5; 8 bases fit TRBD1. J gave up 8 bases and V 5 bases, and 5 bases lay outside the gene matches. This CDR3 is 13 amino acids long. Germline CDR1 SGHTA, CDR2 FQGNSA. CDR3 bases: TGTGCCAGCAGCCCGGACAGGGAAAAGCCCCAGCATTTT. This translates into CASSPDREKPQHF.

The rearrangement links TRBV13 to TRBJ2-6; 7 bases agree with TRBD2. The germline V gene has CDR1 PRHDT and CDR2 FYEKMQ (reference sequence). Trimming cost V 8 bases and J 2 bases; bases outside gene matches: 3. This CDR3 region has 14 residues. The CDR3 nucleotides are TGTGCCAGCGTTGGGGGGGCTGGGGCCAACGTCCTGACTTTC. Its protein product is CASVGGAGANVLTF.

The V gene is TRBV6-5, the J gene TRBJ1-2; TRBD1 aligns across 7 bases. J was trimmed by 4 bases and V by 6 bases; bases with no gene match: 5. The length of the CDR3 is 13 residues. Germline CDR1 MNHEY, CDR2 SVGAGI. CDR3 region: CASRPTGSYGYTF. The DNA of the CDR3 is TGTGCCAGCAGACCGACAGGGAGCTATGGCTACACCTTC.

V and J are TRBV18 and TRBJ1-1; D call uncertain. This CDR3 is 16 amino acids long. The germline V gene has CDR1 KGHSH and CDR2 LQKENI. With 4 bases removed from V and 7 bases from J, the gap between germline ends came to 22 bases. This CDR3 is CASSQGSQRFSIEAFF. CDR3 coding DNA: TGTGCCAGCTCACAAGGATCTCAGCGATTCTCTATTGAAGCTTTCTTT.

CDR3 loop: CASSTKGSGSYEQYF. The CDR3 region has the DNA TGTGCCAGTAGCACAAAGGGGTCAGGGTCCTACGAGCAGTACTTC. The chain employs TRBV19 and TRBJ2-7; D might be TRBD1 (5 bases). Trimming stripped 6 bases from V and 1 base from J, with 16 bases between. CDR3 length: 15 amino acids. Germline assignment: CDR1 LNHDA and CDR2 SQIVND (reference sequence).

The chain carries TRBV28 and TRBJ2-7; weak D call: TRBD1 (5 bases). CDR3 length equals 16 residues. The V and J ends lost 6 bases and 2 bases respectively, with 20 bases between them. Germline CDR1 is MDHEN and CDR2 is SYDVKM. CDR3 region: CASSTLDIYQTYEQYF. DNA of the CDR3: TGTGCCAGCAGCACGCTGGACATTTACCAAACCTACGAGCAGTACTTC.

This chain links TRBV28 with TRBJ2-7, with TRBD2 identical over 10 bases. With V trimmed by 3 bases and J by 4 bases, 6 bases remained unmatched. The germline V gene has CDR1 MDHEN and CDR2 SYDVKM. The CDR3 contains 15 residues. For the CDR3, the DNA is TGTGCCAGCAGTTTTGTGGCTAGCGGGAGATACGAGCAGTACTTC. Its protein product is CASSFVASGRYEQYF.

This clone occurred once. This chain uses TRBV30 with TRBJ2-3, with D uncertain. The CDR3 has 12 residues. Germline-derived CDR1 and CDR2 are GTSNPN and SVGIG (reference sequence). The germline V and J ends were trimmed by 5 bases and 6 bases, with 12 bases remaining between them. CDR3 protein: CAWVSIGDTQYF. CDR3 in DNA: TGTGCCTGGGTGTCTATTGGGGATACGCAGTATTTT.

This clone showed up just once. The chain recombines TRBV5-1 with TRBJ1-2; no clear D gene. CDR3 length equals 13 residues. From germline, CDR1 is SGHRS and CDR2 YFSETQ. The V end was cut by 0 bases, the J end by 7 bases, with 10 bases between. The CDR3 DNA reads TGCGCCAGCAGCTTGGACGCGGTGAGTGGCTACACCTTC. Protein sequence: CASSLDAVSGYTF.

This chain links TRBV20-1 with TRBJ2-5; TRBD2 aligns across 10 bases. CDR3 size: 14 residues. Germline trimming cut 3 bases from V and 7 bases from J; bases unmatched to any gene: 8. Looked up from germline, CDR1 is DFQATT and CDR2 is SNEGSKA (reference sequence). CDR3 loop: CSASRAGGQGTQYF. The CDR3 coding sequence is TGCAGTGCTAGTCGAGCGGGGGGGCAGGGGACCCAGTACTTC.

For this clone: An end of the junction does not agree with germline; a read error may underlie this. The J gene is TRBJ2-7, the V gene TRBV4-3; 7 bases align to TRBD2. This CDR3 spans 15 amino acids. Per germline, CDR1 LGHNA and CDR2 YSLEER. The CDR3 region is CASSQGTTGTYERYF. The CDR3 DNA is TGCGCCAGCAGCCAGGGGACTACGGGAACCTACGAGCGGTACTTC.

This clone was seen a handful of times. The chain combines TRBV2 with TRBJ1-4; D is unclear. Trimming stripped 5 bases from V and 5 bases from J, with 9 bases between. Germline lookup yields CDR1 SNHLY and CDR2 FYNNEI. This CDR3 region has 13 residues. The CDR3 DNA sequence: TGTGCCAGCAGTAGAACAGAAAATGAAAAACTGTTTTTT. Translating it yields CASSRTENEKLFF.

V and J are TRBV11-3 and TRBJ2-1; 7 nucleotides match TRBD1. Germline V lookup: CDR1 SGHNT, CDR2 YENEEA. V was clipped by 2 bases and J by 4 bases; unmatched bases: 5. The CDR3 extends over 15 amino acids. As DNA, the CDR3 is TGTGCCAGCAGCTTACAAACAGGGGCGTACAATGAGCAGTTCTTC. Its protein is CASSLQTGAYNEQFF. The full variable domain, completed using reference TRBV11-3 and TRBJ2-1, is EAGVVQSPRYKIIEKKQPVAFWCNPISGHNTLYWYLQNLGQGPELLIRYENEEAVDDSQLPKDRFSAERLKGVDSTLKIQPAELGDSAVYLCASSLQTGAYNEQFFGPGTRLTVL.

The gene calls are TRBV30 and TRBJ2-3, with TRBD2 matching over 13 bases. Germline V gives CDR1 GTSNPN, CDR2 SVGIG (reference sequence). There are 16 residues in the CDR3. V lost 2 bases to trimming and J lost 6 bases; unmatched junction nucleotides: 8. CDR3 bases: TGTGCCTGGAGTCCCGGGACTAGCGGGATTGGCGATACGCAGTATTTT. Residues: CAWSPGTSGIGDTQYF.

Here the CDR3 reads CASSISRPRWKEPGYTF. The CDR3 DNA reads TGTGCCAGTAGTATAAGCCGACCTCGATGGAAAGAACCTGGCTACACCTTC. The chain couples TRBV19 to TRBJ1-2; the D is unclear. The CDR3 sequence is 17 residues long. V was cut by 2 bases and J by 7 bases, with 23 bases left in between. Germline loops: CDR1 LNHDA, CDR2 SQIVND (reference sequence).

V gene TRBV6-5 combines with J gene TRBJ2-5; unclear D gene. Germline assignment: CDR1 MNHEY and CDR2 SVGAGI. The CDR3 contains 14 residues. Trimming pared 0 bases from V and 2 bases from J, leaving 7 bases between. The CDR3 coding sequence is TGTGCCAGCAGTTACTCCCACAGACAAGAGACCCAGTACTTC. Amino acid sequence: CASSYSHRQETQYF.

This clone has a single count. The chain has TRBV9 and TRBJ1-5; 7 bases align to TRBD1. Germline V CDR1 and CDR2: SGDLS, YYNGEE. V dropped 4 bases and J dropped 4; count of bases not matched to a gene: 5. The CDR3 length is 14 residues. This CDR3 is CASSQGTDNQPQHF. For the CDR3, the DNA is TGTGCCAGCAGCCAAGGGACAGATAATCAGCCCCAGCATTTT.

This clone was seen a few times. The V and J genes are TRBV6-5 and TRBJ2-1; D is perhaps TRBD1 or TRBD2 (6 bases each). The CDR3 length is 14 residues. Trimming stripped 7 bases from V and 9 bases from J, with 19 bases between. Per germline, CDR1 MNHEY and CDR2 SVGAGI. This CDR3 is CASTGASLLSEQFF. The CDR3 bases are TGTGCCAGCACGGGGGCTAGCCTTCTCTCTGAGCAGTTCTTC.

The chain employs TRBV7-6 and TRBJ2-7; D is possibly TRBD2 (5 bases). This CDR3 is 16 amino acids long. CDR1 SGHVS and CDR2 FNYEAQ come from the germline V gene. V was clipped by 4 bases and J by 5 bases, with 21 bases between them. The CDR3 DNA reads TGTGCCAGCAGCTCCCCCTGGAGGAGTAGCCCCCACGAGCAGTACTTC. Translated: CASSSPWRSSPHEQYF.

This clone was seen only a few times. This chain uses TRBV7-2 with TRBJ2-7; the D call may be TRBD1 or TRBD2 (5 bases each). Trimming took 6 bases from V and 1 from J, leaving 13 bases between them. The V gene's germline CDR1 is SGHTA and CDR2 FQGNSA. The CDR3 contains 14 residues. The CDR3, as DNA: TGTGCCAGCAGACTGTCGGGGCTGTCCTACGAGCAGTACTTC. Encoded protein: CASRLSGLSYEQYF.

This clone was seen just once. The chain is built from TRBV27 and TRBJ2-3, with D unclear. The CDR3 length is 14 residues. Germline assignment: CDR1 MNHEY and CDR2 SMNVEV (reference sequence). V lost 3 bases, J lost 5 bases, and 12 bases lay in between. CDR3 nucleotides: TGTGCCAGCAGTTTCGACTTCGGACGAGATACGCAGTATTTT. The encoded protein is CASSFDFGRDTQYF.

This chain links TRBV2 with TRBJ2-1, with D possibly being TRBD1 (6 bases). The CDR3 totals 11 residues. V was shortened by 6 bases and J by 12 bases, with 12 bases between the two germline ends. Germline V gene lookup returns CDR1 SNHLY and CDR2 FYNNEI. This CDR3 reads CASSYDRSQFF. The CDR3, as DNA: TGTGCCAGCAGCTACGACAGGTCGCAGTTCTTC.